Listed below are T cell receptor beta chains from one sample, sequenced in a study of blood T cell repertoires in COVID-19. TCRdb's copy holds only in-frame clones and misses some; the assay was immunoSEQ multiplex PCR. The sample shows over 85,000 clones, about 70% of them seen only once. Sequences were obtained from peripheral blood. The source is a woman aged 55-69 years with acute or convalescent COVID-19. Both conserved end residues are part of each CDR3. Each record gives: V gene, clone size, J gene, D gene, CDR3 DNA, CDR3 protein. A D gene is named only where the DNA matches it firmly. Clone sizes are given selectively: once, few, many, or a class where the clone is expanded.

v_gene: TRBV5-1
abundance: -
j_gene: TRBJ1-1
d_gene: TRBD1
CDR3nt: TGCGCCAGCAGCTTGGTTACTGTATCAGGGGGCACTGAAGCTTTCTTT
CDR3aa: CASSLVTVSGGTEAFF

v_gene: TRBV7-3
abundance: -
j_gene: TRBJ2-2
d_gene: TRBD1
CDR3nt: TGTGCCAGCAGTTTAGTCCAAACCGGGACAGGGAGGCGGACCGGGGAGCTGTTTTTT
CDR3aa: CASSLVQTGTGRRTGELFF

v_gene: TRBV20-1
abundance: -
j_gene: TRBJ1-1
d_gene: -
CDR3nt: TGCAGTGCTAGTTCCGTGCGGGCTACCACTGAAGCTTTCTTT
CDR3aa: CSASSVRATTEAFF

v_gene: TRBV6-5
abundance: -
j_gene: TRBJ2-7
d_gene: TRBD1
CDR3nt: TGTGCCAGCATCCGGGACAGGGGGGGCCTTTGGCAGTACTTC
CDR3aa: CASIRDRGGLWQYF

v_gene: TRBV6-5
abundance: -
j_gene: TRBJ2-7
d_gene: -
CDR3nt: TGTGCCAGCAGTTACAACCGGGGATCCTACGAGCAGTACTTC
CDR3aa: CASSYNRGSYEQYF

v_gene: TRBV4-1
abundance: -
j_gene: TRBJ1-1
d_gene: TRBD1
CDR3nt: TGCGCCAGCTCAGACAGGGGGCGGGTGAACACTGAAGCTTTCTTT
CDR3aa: CASSDRGRVNTEAFF

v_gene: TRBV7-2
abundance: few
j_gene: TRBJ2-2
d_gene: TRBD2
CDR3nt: TGTGCCAGCAGCAAGGGACTAGCGGTCACGAACACCGGGGAGCTGTTTTTT
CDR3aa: CASSKGLAVTNTGELFF

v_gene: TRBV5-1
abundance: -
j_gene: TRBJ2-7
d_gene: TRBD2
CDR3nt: TGCGCCAGCAGCCCCCGGACTAGCGGGGGGATATACGAGCAGTACTTC
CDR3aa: CASSPRTSGGIYEQYF

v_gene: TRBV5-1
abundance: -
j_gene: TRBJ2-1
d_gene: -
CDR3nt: TGCGCCAGCAGTCTCGGAGGCGGGGTCTACAATGAGCAGTTCTTC
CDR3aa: CASSLGGGVYNEQFF

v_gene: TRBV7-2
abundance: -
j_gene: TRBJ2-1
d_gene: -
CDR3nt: TGTGCCAGCAGTCCTACCTACAATGAGCAGTTCTTC
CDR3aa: CASSPTYNEQFF

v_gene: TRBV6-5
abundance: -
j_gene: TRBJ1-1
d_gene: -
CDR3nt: TGTGCCAGCAGTTACGGGCGCCGAATCATGAACACTGAAGCTTTCTTT
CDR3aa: CASSYGRRIMNTEAFF

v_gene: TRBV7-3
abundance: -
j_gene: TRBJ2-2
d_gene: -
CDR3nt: TGTGCCAGCAGCTTGGTCAGGCCTAACACCGGGGAGCTGTTTTTT
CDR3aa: CASSLVRPNTGELFF

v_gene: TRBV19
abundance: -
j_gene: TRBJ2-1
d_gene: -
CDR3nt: TGTGCCAGTAGTATCGCGGGGAATGAGCAGTTCTTC
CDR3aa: CASSIAGNEQFF

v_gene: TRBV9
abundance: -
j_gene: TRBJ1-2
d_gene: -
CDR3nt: TGTGCCAGCAGCGTAGAGCCTTCCACTAACTATGGCTACACCTTC
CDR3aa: CASSVEPSTNYGYTF

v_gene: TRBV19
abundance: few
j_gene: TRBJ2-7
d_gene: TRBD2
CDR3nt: TGTGCCAGTAGTAGCCCAGCGGGGGGGACCTACGAGCAGTACTTC
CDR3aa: CASSSPAGGTYEQYF

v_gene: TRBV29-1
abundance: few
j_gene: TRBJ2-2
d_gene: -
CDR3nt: TGCAGCGTTGAAGATTACAGGGACACCGGGGAGCTGTTTTTT
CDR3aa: CSVEDYRDTGELFF

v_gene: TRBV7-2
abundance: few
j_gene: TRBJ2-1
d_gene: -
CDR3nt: TGTGCCAGCAGCTTGGTGTCTAATCAGGGGGAGCAGTTCTTC
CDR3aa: CASSLVSNQGEQFF

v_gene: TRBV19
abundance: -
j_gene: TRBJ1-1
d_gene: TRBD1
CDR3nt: TGTGCCAGTAGTAAAGCAGGGGGCATAACTGAAGCTTTCTTT
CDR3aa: CASSKAGGITEAFF

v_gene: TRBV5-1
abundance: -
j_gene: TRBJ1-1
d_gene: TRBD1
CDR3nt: TGCGCCAGCAGCTTTGGACAGGGGAGAGAGTTTGCTTTCTTT
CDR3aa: CASSFGQGREFAFF

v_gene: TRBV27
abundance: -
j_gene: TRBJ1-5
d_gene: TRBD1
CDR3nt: TGTGCCAGCAGTTTGGGCACAGGGGGCAATCAGCCCCAGCATTTT
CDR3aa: CASSLGTGGNQPQHF

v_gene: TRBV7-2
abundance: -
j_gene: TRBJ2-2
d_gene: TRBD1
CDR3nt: TGTGCCAGCCGGGGACAGAGTAACACCGGGGAGCTGTTTTTT
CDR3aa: CASRGQSNTGELFF

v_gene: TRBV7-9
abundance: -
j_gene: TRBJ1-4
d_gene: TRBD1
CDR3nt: TGTGCCAGCAGTAAAGGACAGGTCGGAGTGAGTACTAATGAAAAACTGTTTTTT
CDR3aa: CASSKGQVGVSTNEKLFF

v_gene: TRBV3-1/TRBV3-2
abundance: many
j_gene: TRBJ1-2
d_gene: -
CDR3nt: TGTGCCAGCAGCCCTCAAAGAGTGACTAACTATGGCTACACCTTC
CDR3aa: CASSPQRVTNYGYTF

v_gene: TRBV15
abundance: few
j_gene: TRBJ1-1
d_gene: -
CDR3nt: TGTGCCACCAGCAGAGGAGGCCGGAACACTGAAGCTTTCTTT
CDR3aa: CATSRGGRNTEAFF

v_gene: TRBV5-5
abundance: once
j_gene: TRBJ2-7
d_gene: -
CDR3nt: TGTGCCAGCAGCTTGGCGGGGTTCTCCTACGAGCAGTACTTC
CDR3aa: CASSLAGFSYEQYF

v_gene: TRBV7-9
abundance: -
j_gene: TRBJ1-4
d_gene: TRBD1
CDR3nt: TGTGCCAGCAGATTAGAGGGACAGAATGAAAAACTGTTTTTT
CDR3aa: CASRLEGQNEKLFF

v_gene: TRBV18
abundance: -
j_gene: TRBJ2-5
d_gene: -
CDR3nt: TGTGCCAGCTCACCACCTTCTAGTGGAGAGACCCAGTACTTC
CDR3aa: CASSPPSSGETQYF

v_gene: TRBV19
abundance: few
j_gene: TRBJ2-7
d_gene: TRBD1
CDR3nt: TGTGCCAGTAGTAGGACAGGGGGCGCTTCGGCCTACGAGCAGTACTTC
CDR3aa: CASSRTGGASAYEQYF

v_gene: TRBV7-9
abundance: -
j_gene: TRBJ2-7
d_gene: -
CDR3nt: TGTGCCAGCAGCTCAACGACCGGGAACTCACAGTACTTC
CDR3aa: CASSSTTGNSQYF

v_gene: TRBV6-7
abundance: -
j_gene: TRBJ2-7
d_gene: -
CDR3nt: TGTGCCAGCAGTTACTCCTATCCCTACGAGCAGTACTTC
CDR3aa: CASSYSYPYEQYF

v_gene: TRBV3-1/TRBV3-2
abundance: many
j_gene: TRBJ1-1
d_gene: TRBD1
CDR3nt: TGTGCCAGCAGCCAACAAACGACAGGGACTGAAGCTTTCTTT
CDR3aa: CASSQQTTGTEAFF

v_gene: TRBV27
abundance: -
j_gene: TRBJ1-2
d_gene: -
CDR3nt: TGTGCCAGCAGATACAGGGCTGGTGGCTACACCTTC
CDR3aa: CASRYRAGGYTF

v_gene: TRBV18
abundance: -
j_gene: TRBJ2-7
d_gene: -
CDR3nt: TGTGCCAGCTCACCAGAGTACTACGAGCAGTACTTC
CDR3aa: CASSPEYYEQYF

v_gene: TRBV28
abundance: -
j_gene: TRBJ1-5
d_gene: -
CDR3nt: TGTGCCAGCAGTTCCCCCCTGGCAGGGACATCGCCCCAGCATTTT
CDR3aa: CASSSPLAGTSPQHF

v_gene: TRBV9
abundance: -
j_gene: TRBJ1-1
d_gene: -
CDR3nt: TGTGCCAGCAGCGTAGTACCAGAGAACACTGAAGCTTTCTTT
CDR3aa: CASSVVPENTEAFF

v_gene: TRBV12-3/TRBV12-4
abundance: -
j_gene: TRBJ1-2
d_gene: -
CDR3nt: TGTGCCAGCAGCCCGGACAGAATCTATGGCTACACCTTC
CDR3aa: CASSPDRIYGYTF

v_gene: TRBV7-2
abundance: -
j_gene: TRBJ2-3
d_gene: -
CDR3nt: TGTGCCAGCAGCTACGCCAATCAGGGGTCCTTGGATACGCAGTATTTT
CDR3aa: CASSYANQGSLDTQYF

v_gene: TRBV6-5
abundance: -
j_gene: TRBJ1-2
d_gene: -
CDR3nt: TGTGCCAGCAGTTACCGGGGTGGCTACACCTTC
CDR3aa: CASSYRGGYTF

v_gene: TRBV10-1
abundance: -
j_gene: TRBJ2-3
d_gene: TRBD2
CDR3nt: TGCGCCAGCCGGACCGGGACTAGAAGCACAGATACGCAGTATTTT
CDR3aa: CASRTGTRSTDTQYF

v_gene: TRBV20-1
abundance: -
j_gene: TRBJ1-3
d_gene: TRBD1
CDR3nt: TGCAGTGCTGGTGCCGCACGGGACAGTGGAAACACCATATATTTT
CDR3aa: CSAGAARDSGNTIYF

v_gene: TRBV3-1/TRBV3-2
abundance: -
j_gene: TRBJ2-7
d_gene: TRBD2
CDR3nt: TGTGCCAGCAGCCTAAGCGGGACCGCACAGAGGCAGTACTTC
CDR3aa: CASSLSGTAQRQYF

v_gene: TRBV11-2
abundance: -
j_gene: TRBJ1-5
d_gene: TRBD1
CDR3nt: TGTGCCAGCAGCTCGCGGACAGGGACTCAGCCCCAGCATTTT
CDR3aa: CASSSRTGTQPQHF

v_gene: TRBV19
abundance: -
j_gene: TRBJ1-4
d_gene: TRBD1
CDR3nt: TGTGCCAGTAGTAGGACAGGATTTTCAGCTAATGAAAAACTGTTTTTT
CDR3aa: CASSRTGFSANEKLFF

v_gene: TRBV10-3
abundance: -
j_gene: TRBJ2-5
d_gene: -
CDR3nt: TGTGCCATCGCCCCTACCCAAGAGACCCAGTACTTC
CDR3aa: CAIAPTQETQYF

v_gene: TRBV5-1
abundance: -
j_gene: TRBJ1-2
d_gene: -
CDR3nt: TGCGCCAGCAGCCGGGATGGCCAGGACTATGGCTACACCTTC
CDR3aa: CASSRDGQDYGYTF

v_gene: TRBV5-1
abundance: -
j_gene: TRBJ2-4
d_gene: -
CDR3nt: TGCGCCAGCAGCCAGGGGTTGAATTCTGGTGGTTGGGGAGAAGCCAAAAACATTCAGTACTTC
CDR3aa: CASSQGLNSGGWGEAKNIQYF

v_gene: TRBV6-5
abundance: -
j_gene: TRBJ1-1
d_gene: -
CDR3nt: TGTGCCAGCAGTTACGTGGGGGCGGCGGCTGAAGCTTTCTTT
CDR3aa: CASSYVGAAAEAFF

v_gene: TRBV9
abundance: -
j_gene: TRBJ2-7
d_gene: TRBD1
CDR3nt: TGTGCCAGCAGCGGACGACAGGGGACGGTGAACGAGCAGTACTTC
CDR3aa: CASSGRQGTVNEQYF

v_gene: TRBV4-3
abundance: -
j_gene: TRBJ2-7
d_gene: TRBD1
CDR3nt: TGCGCCAGCAGCCCGGACAGGTCGGCGTACGAGCAGTACTTC
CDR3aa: CASSPDRSAYEQYF

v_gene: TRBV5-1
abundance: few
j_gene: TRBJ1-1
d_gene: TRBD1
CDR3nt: TGCGCCAGCAGCTTGACGGGACAGAAGAACACTGAAGCTTTCTTT
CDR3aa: CASSLTGQKNTEAFF

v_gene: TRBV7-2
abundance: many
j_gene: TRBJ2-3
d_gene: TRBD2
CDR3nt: TGTGCCAGCAGCTCTCTCATAGCGGGGGGTCTAACAGATACGCAGTATTTT
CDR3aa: CASSSLIAGGLTDTQYF